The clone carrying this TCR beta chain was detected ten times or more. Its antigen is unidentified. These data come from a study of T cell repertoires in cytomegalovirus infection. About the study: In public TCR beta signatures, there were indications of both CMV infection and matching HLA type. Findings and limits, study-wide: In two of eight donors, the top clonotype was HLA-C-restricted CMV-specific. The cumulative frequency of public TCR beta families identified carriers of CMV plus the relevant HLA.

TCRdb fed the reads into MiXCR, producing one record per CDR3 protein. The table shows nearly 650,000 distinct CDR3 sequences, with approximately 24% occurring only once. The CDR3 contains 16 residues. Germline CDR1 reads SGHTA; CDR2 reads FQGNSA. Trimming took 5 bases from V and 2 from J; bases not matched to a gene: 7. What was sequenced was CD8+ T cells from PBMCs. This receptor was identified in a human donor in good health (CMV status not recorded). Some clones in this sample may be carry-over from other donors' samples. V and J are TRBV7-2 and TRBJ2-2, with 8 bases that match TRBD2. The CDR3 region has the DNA TGTGCCAGCAGCGCGGGACTAGTCTCCAACACCGGGGAGCTGTTTTTT. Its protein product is CASSAGLVSNTGELFF.